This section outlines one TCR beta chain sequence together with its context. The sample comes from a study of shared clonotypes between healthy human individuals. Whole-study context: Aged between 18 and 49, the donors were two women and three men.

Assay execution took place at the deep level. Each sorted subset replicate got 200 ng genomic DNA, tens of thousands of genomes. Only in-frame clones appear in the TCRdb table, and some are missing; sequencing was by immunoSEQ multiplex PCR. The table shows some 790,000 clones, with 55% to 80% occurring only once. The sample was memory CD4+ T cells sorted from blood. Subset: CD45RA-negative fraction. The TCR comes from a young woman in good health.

The CDR3 here is CASRPLWNQPQHF. DNA for the CDR3: TGTGCCAGCAGGCCTTTGTGGAATCAGCCCCAGCATTTT. This chain connects TRBV28 to TRBJ1-5, with no clear D. This CDR3 spans 13 amino acids. Germline CDR1 reads MDHEN; CDR2 reads SYDVKM. Trimming shortened V by 6 bases and J by 4 bases, and 10 bases separated the two germline ends.